The following is a TCR beta chain sequence with its context. In its sample, this clone was seen once. Its antigen is still unknown. Base qualities are not provided; no much larger clone lies one nucleotide away. The same CDR3 is also encoded by other DNA sequences in this sample. The data are from a study of cytomegalovirus exposure and HLA in healthy donors (dated by TCRdb to the late 2010s). Concerning the study at large: An earlier analysis of approximately 600 of the donors reported roughly 300 Gb of sequence data and roughly 100 million unique TCR beta sequences from 150 million to 200 million T cells. An early release that covered about 600 HLA-typed donors contained about 300 gigabases of sequencing data and 65 million to 100 million unique TCR sequences. Of the approximately 400 genotyped donors, over 70% fell in the genetic ancestry cluster associated with self-reported Caucasian donors. The study aimed to test whether cataloging public T cell receptors could reveal signatures of past pathogen exposure. The T cell repertoires of 666 subjects were profiled by immunosequencing and related to cytomegalovirus serostatus. A separate validation cohort of about 110 different subjects was used in addition to the roughly 720-subject first cohort. The study combined high-throughput TCR immunosequencing, statistical association of individual TCRs with disease status, and machine learning to predict cytomegalovirus infection status. In a later analysis, previously published TCR beta repertoires from fewer than 750 donors were re-analyzed and high-resolution HLA genotyping was added so that TCR occurrence patterns could be studied. Rather than using new phenotypic data, the later analysis identified candidate immune exposures from TCR beta sequences and from how often those sequences occurred across donors. To decide whether each TCR beta V gene segment behaved as functional or pseudogenic, an earlier analysis of 587 of the donors relied on high-throughput TCR beta sequencing. Alongside the repertoire data, information on donor age, sex, ethnicity and CMV serostatus was compiled. A later genetic analysis took genome-wide SNP genotypes for about three fifths of the 666 donors and used that subset as a discovery cohort. Every repertoire in the discovery cohort had been generated on one and the same sequencing platform. HLA typing covered class I and class II loci at four-digit resolution. The number of donors typed differed by locus, with roughly 629-640 for A, B, C, DRB1 and DQB1, around 560 for DQA1, under 610 for DPA1, and over 400 for DPB1. A handful of DR-DQ haplotypes were handled as single units for association and clustering because linkage in the cohort was strong. Across some 400 genotyped donors of the cohort, an average of roughly 200,000 unique TCR beta nucleotide sequences per donor were sequenced, and roughly 18% of those sequences were non-productive. Study-wide conclusions, independent of this receptor: In a later analysis, HLA-associated TCR beta chains showed more clonal expansion and lower generation probabilities than non-associated chains that were equally common. The study gave a list of under 200 TCR beta chains associated with cytomegalovirus. According to a later genetic analysis, donors in an Asian-associated ancestry cluster had fewer N-insertions in productive TCRs than the approximately 650-donor mean. Specific HLA alleles were associated with roughly 17,000 TCR beta sequences at a false discovery rate of 0.05 in a later analysis. Some IMGT-functional V segments, including TRBV6-2 and TRBV6-3, could not be told apart with the 87-base-pair reads, so those segments were excluded. A group of highly shared sequence variants was considered likely to be a technical artifact of the sequencing pipeline. Assigning TCR associations to individual alleles was difficult when HLA alleles, especially DR and DQ, strongly co-occurred. Most TCR sequences were observed very rarely across donors, whereas some public TCRs were present in many individuals. The earlier analysis of 587 of the donors excluded roughly 17 rarely observed V segments, including chromosome 9 orphons, because counts were too low. Because HLA typing was unavailable for some donors at each locus, only the typed subset was used in association tests. Cytomegalovirus status was reported to be diagnosed by the classifier with high specificity and sensitivity in both the original and validation cohorts. In vitro tests confirmed that a few of the cytomegalovirus-associated TCR beta chains recognize cytomegalovirus antigens. A further reported finding was that TCR beta sequences accurately predicted the HLA-A and HLA-B alleles for most subjects in the first cohort. In an earlier analysis of 587 of the donors, most TCR beta V segments appeared in productive rearrangements about 87% or about 30% of the time, broadly matching IMGT annotations. Correlated functional status among segregating V segments might be attributable to linkage disequilibrium, but an unknown experimental factor could not be ruled out. The authors suggested that the approach could potentially be generalized to other disease states and immunological phenotypes. In a later analysis, the rate of TCR association differed among HLA loci, with DRB1 alleles having the most associated TCRs and HLA-C alleles having the fewest. CMV serostatus was the only immune exposure information available for the cohort. Sequencing depth was assumed to be roughly uniform across donors in the presence/absence analyses, though that assumption may not hold. Several of the top co-occurrence clusters appeared to be linked to parvovirus B19, influenza, CMV and Epstein-Barr virus, according to a later analysis. The cohort was sequenced for TCR beta chains only, and without alpha or paired-chain data the features that could be detected were limited. In a later genetic analysis, a missense DCLRE1C variant was associated with V-gene and J-gene trimming of TCR beta chains, and the association was replicated in an independent cohort. A later analysis found that most CMV-associated TCR beta chains appeared HLA-restricted, with HLA associations seemingly driven largely by CMV exposure.

The library was prepared using the immunoSEQ multiplex PCR assay. For the multiplex PCR, a mixture combining 60 forward primers for TCR Vbeta segments and 13 reverse primers for TCR Jbeta segments was used. The CDR3 region of rearranged TCR beta genes was amplified from genomic DNA by a multiplex PCR assay. The Illumina HiSeq System was used to sequence the amplified TCR beta libraries as 87-base-pair reads. The study's own analysis went as follows. A later analysis tallied some 79 million unique TCR beta chains across the 700 or so repertoires, and around 12 million of those chains were shared by two or more donors. Raw reads were error-corrected and collapsed into unique sequences with a nearest-neighbor algorithm that merged closely related sequences to remove PCR and sequencing errors. Alignment of CDR3 sequences to IMGT reference sequences was used to assign V, D and J gene segments. For a sequence to be retained, at least a six-nucleotide match to both a V gene segment and a J gene segment was required. A rearrangement counted as productive if the CDR3 had no stop codons and remained in frame with V and J, and every other rearrangement counted as non-productive. CDR3 was defined by IMGT convention, running from the second conserved V-encoded cysteine to the conserved J-encoded phenylalanine. The earlier analysis of around 640 of the donors excluded sequences that lacked an unambiguous match to a single V gene segment. In an earlier analysis of some 590 of the donors, a V segment was called functional when productive rearrangements were above 56.7%, and segregating when the standard deviation between donors exceeded 5%. A statistical classification framework was built to diagnose cytomegalovirus status from the catalog of TCR beta chain sequences. In a later analysis, V and J genes were assigned by comparing TCR nucleotide sequences against IMGT/GENE-DB human TR gene sequences. In a later analysis, CDR3 sequences and most-parsimonious VDJ recombination scenarios were assigned using the TCRdist pipeline. In a later analysis, each TCR beta chain was defined by its CDR3 amino acid sequence together with its V-gene family, and reads lacking a unique V-gene family were excluded. As a way to deal with suspected cross-contamination and a sequencing artifact, a later analysis dropped roughly 600 nucleotide sequences that were highly shared and had low generation probability. In a later analysis, a clonal expansion index was calculated for each public chain from normalized within-repertoire ranks of inferred template counts. A later analysis computed generation probabilities with a VDJ recombination model fitted to out-of-frame rearrangements, and checked the results against IGoR. Hypergeometric tests were used in a later analysis to score TCR-TCR, TCR-HLA and TCR-CMV co-occurrence, with a repertoire-size bias correction applied to the TCR pairs. In a later analysis, false discovery rates were estimated by permuting HLA or CMV assignments 20 times. In a later analysis, co-occurring TCRs were grouped with DBSCAN, and TCRdist sequence similarity was added when clustering was performed within HLA-allele-positive subsets. For co-occurrence clustering, repertoires with fewer than 30,000 or more than 120,000 public chains were excluded, along with roughly 5 repertoires with anomalous nucleotide sharing. TCRdb stores this immuneACCESS table with in-frame sequences only. Part of the clones is absent; in the studies checked, under half of the shortfall reflects unresolved V genes, and no reason is known for the rest. Clone size and V and J calls were adopted from that table, with D and trimming inferred from the DNA. The sample contains around 98,000 clones, roughly two thirds of them found a single time. The ten largest clonotypes hold 2% to 2.5% of the sample.

The cohort consisted of 670 or so healthy bone marrow donors. Cohort members were all nominally healthy when sampled, although unrecorded immune exposures were likely present. The donor was CMV seronegative and was included in the group of a few hundred seronegative cohort members. Every donor gave a peripheral blood sample, and the peripheral blood mononuclear cells from that sample were used for TCR beta sequencing. Genomic DNA was extracted from the blood cell samples with the Qiagen DNeasy Blood Extraction Kit. CDR3 length: 13 amino acids, cysteine to phenylalanine. The sequence is cut down to CDR3 DNA, 39 bases in frame from base 1. A distance of 7 bases separates the germline ends of V and J, which lose 2 bases and 8 bases respectively. The germline V gene supplies CDR1 KGHSH and CDR2 LQKENI.

The V and J genes are TRBV18 and TRBJ1-6; the D gene identity is not certain. The receptor's source is a man between 45 and 60 years old in good health and CMV-seronegative. Sequenced: PBMCs. The DNA is TGTGCCAGCTCACCAGGGAGGGATTCACCCCTCCACTTT. Its coded protein is CASSPGRDSPLHF.